The 29 T cell receptor beta chains presented below share a single source sample, sequenced in a study of blood T cell repertoires in COVID-19. Produced via immunoSEQ multiplex PCR; TCRdb's table is partial and in-frame only. The data show a few hundred thousand clones, 75% to 90% seen once. Sample: peripheral blood. The receptor source for this set is a woman between 18 and 29 years old with acute or convalescent COVID-19.

The chain employs TRBV5-1 and TRBJ1-5; no definite D call. Germline V lookup: CDR1 SGHRS, CDR2 YFSETQ. The CDR3 runs to 14 residues. V shed 0 bases and J shed 6 bases, with 10 bases lying between them. CDR3 loop: CASSLDGESQPQHF. For the CDR3, the DNA is TGCGCCAGCAGCTTGGATGGAGAGAGTCAGCCCCAGCATTTT.

The genes are TRBV6-5 and TRBJ2-3; a possible D gene is TRBD1 (5 bases). Per the germline V gene, CDR1 is MNHEY and CDR2 is SVGAGI. The CDR3 consists of 16 residues. Trimming shortened V by 6 bases and J by 1 base, and 17 bases separated the two germline ends. CDR3 in DNA: TGTGCCAGCAGCTACACAACAGGATTTCGCACAGATACGCAGTATTTT. Its protein product is CASSYTTGFRTDTQYF.

This clone was observed a single time. The rearrangement uses TRBV7-8 and TRBJ1-1, with 8 nucleotides matching TRBD1. V gave up 5 bases and J gave up 4 bases; unmatched junction bases: 9. Germline assignment: CDR1 SGHVS and CDR2 FQNEAQ. The CDR3 is made up of 15 amino acids. DNA of the CDR3: TGTGCCAGCAGCCAGGGGGCCTACATGAGCACTGAAGCTTTCTTT. Translated, it gives CASSQGAYMSTEAFF.

The rearrangement uses TRBV12-5 and TRBJ1-5, with 7 positions matching TRBD1. The germline gives CDR1 LGHNT, CDR2 FRNRAP. V was clipped by 1 base and J by 10 bases; unmatched bases: 4. CDR3 length: 13 amino acids. The chain's CDR3 is CASGLEGASPQHF. The CDR3 bases are TGTGCTAGTGGTTTGGAGGGGGCAAGCCCCCAGCATTTT.

The V and J genes are TRBV9 and TRBJ1-6; unclear D gene. The germline V and J ends were trimmed by 3 bases and 10 bases, with 17 bases remaining between them. The CDR3 runs 15 residues. Germline loops: CDR1 SGDLS, CDR2 YYNGEE. The CDR3 coding sequence is TGTGCCAGCAGCGCTGGAACCGCGGGTCTCTCACCCCTCCACTTT. It is translated as CASSAGTAGLSPLHF.

The CDR3, as DNA: TGTGCCAGCTCTGAGCCCGGGACAGTCGCTTCCTACAATGAGCAGTTCTTC. It encodes CASSEPGTVASYNEQFF. V gene TRBV18 combines with J gene TRBJ2-1; 7 bases agree with TRBD1. V trimming: 6 bases; J trimming: 1 base; junction bases outside the gene matches: 12. This CDR3 spans 17 amino acids. Germline V gene sequence: CDR1 KGHSH, CDR2 LQKENI.

The V call is TRBV5-1, the J call TRBJ2-7; 7 nucleotides align to TRBD1. The J segment lost 3 bases and the V segment lost 0 bases, leaving 3 bases of the junction unmatched. The germline V gene encodes CDR1 SGHRS and CDR2 YFSETQ. The CDR3 has 14 amino acids. In nucleotides, the CDR3 is TGCGCCAGCAGCTTGGGGGACAGCCTCTACGAGCAGTACTTC. It translates to CASSLGDSLYEQYF.

The chain carries TRBV28 and TRBJ2-7, with D unresolved. The CDR3 runs 15 residues. The germline V gene has CDR1 MDHEN and CDR2 SYDVKM. V dropped 2 bases and J dropped 0 bases, with 11 bases sitting between them. The DNA for the CDR3 is TGTGCCAGCAGTTTAGTTAGCACACCCTCCTACGAGCAGTACTTC. This encodes CASSLVSTPSYEQYF.

This chain uses TRBV30 with TRBJ1-3, with 7 bases fitting TRBD1. The CDR3 has 13 amino acids. J lost 10 bases, V lost 4 bases, and 10 bases had no gene match. Germline V gene data show CDR1 as GTSNPN and CDR2 as SVGIG (reference sequence). CDR3 in amino acids: CAWNHAGGRTIYF. CDR3 sequence (DNA): TGTGCCTGGAACCACGCAGGGGGGCGAACCATATATTTT.

The chain's CDR3 is CASRLWEESTEAFF. CDR3 in DNA: TGTGCCAGCAGGCTTTGGGAGGAGAGCACTGAAGCTTTCTTT. The V and J genes are TRBV6-5 and TRBJ1-1; the D is unclear. Germline V gene sequence: CDR1 MNHEY, CDR2 SVGAGI. The CDR3 totals 14 residues. With 6 bases removed from V and 4 bases from J, the gap between germline ends came to 15 bases.

The CDR3 nucleotides read TGTGCCAGCACGTTGACCTTGGACAGGGGATACGAGCAGTACTTC. It is translated as CASTLTLDRGYEQYF. The J gene is TRBJ2-7, the V gene TRBV5-8; TRBD1 agrees at 9 bases. There are 15 residues in the CDR3. CDR1 and CDR2 from the germline V gene are SGHTS and YDEGEE. V gave up 6 bases and J gave up 4 bases; unmatched junction bases: 11.

The chain employs TRBV2 and TRBJ2-3, with 9 bases matching TRBD1. V lost 2 bases to trimming and J lost 4 bases; unmatched junction nucleotides: 7. There are 16 residues in the CDR3. CDR1 and CDR2 from the germline V gene are SNHLY and FYNNEI. This CDR3 is CASSEKGQGVADTQYF. The CDR3 region has the DNA TGTGCCAGCAGTGAAAAGGGACAGGGTGTAGCAGATACGCAGTATTTT.

The chain links TRBV3-1 (or the pseudogene TRBV3-2) to TRBJ2-7; 7 nucleotides line up with TRBD2. The germline CDR1 and CDR2 sequences are LGHDT and YNNKEL (reference sequence). The trim removed 0 bases at V and 5 bases at J, leaving 13 bases unmatched. CDR3 size: 17 residues. CDR3 bases: TGTGCCAGCAGCCAAGATAGTGGGGACTATGTCGGCAACGAGCAGTACTTC. Its translation is CASSQDSGDYVGNEQYF.

This sequence joins TRBV28 and TRBJ2-2, with a possible D match to TRBD2 (6 bases). With 5 bases removed from V and 1 base from J, the gap between germline ends came to 20 bases. This CDR3 has 18 amino acids. CDR1 and CDR2 (germline): MDHEN, SYDVKM. This CDR3 is CASSPGVVWGGNTGELFF. The CDR3 DNA reads as TGTGCCAGCAGTCCCGGGGTGGTATGGGGAGGGAACACCGGGGAGCTGTTTTTT.

This chain connects TRBV28 to TRBJ2-5; weak D call: TRBD2 (5 bases). This CDR3 region has 15 residues. The germline V gene has CDR1 MDHEN and CDR2 SYDVKM. Trimming took 4 bases from V and 4 from J, leaving 16 bases between them. The CDR3 is CASSSPEVSGETQYF. The CDR3, as DNA: TGTGCCAGCAGTTCACCGGAGGTCTCGGGAGAGACCCAGTACTTC.

The chain carries TRBV7-9 and TRBJ2-2, with 8 bases identical to TRBD1. The V gene end was trimmed by 2 bases and the J gene end by 5 bases; junction bases not matched to a gene: 10. Germline-derived CDR1 and CDR2 are SEHNR and FQNEAQ (reference sequence). This CDR3 region has 17 residues. The CDR3 region is CASSLNIRTGTTGELFF. CDR3 sequence (DNA): TGTGCCAGCAGCTTAAACATACGGACAGGGACGACCGGGGAGCTGTTTTTT.

The chain carries TRBV19 and TRBJ2-5, with a weak D call TRBD1 (6 bases). CDR3 size: 17 residues. Germline assignment: CDR1 LNHDA and CDR2 SQIVND (reference sequence). With 4 bases removed from V and 1 base from J, the gap between germline ends came to 19 bases. This chain's CDR3 is CASSTKAGTTTQETQYF. CDR3 bases: TGTGCCAGTAGTACTAAAGCCGGGACAACAACCCAAGAGACCCAGTACTTC.

This clone was seen a single time. This sequence joins TRBV30 and TRBJ1-6; D ambiguous. V was clipped by 4 bases and J by 0 bases, with 4 bases between them. The CDR3 is 13 amino acids. In germline, CDR1 is GTSNPN, CDR2 SVGIG (reference sequence). The CDR3, as DNA: TGTGCCTGGACCCTCTCCTATAATTCACCCCTCCACTTT. Translated, it gives CAWTLSYNSPLHF.

Comments on this clone: A read error is possible here, since a much larger clone lies one base away. V usage is TRBV7-2 and J usage is TRBJ1-1; 7 nucleotides agree with TRBD1. Trimming at V came to 5 bases and at J to 0 bases, leaving 3 bases not matched to a gene. The CDR3 spans 14 residues. Germline CDR1 is SGHTA and CDR2 is FQGNSA. In DNA, the CDR3 is TGTGCCAGCAGCCGGGGACAGATGAACACTGAAGCTTTCTTT. Its translation: CASSRGQMNTEAFF.

The chain combines TRBV7-3 with TRBJ1-2; 8 bases match TRBD1. CDR1 SGHTA and CDR2 FQGTGA come from the germline V gene. J was trimmed by 8 bases and V by 8 bases; bases with no gene match: 19. The CDR3 is made up of 16 amino acids. In DNA form, the CDR3 reads TGTGCCAGCGGAATCTCAGGGGGCGCATCTCGAGAGGGCTACACCTTC. Residues: CASGISGGASREGYTF.

The chain carries TRBV19 and TRBJ2-3, with TRBD1 matching 8 bases. Germline V CDR1 and CDR2: LNHDA, SQIVND (reference sequence). This CDR3 is built from 14 residues. Losses at the gene ends were 5 bases for V and 2 bases for J; bases not matched to a gene: 3. Here the CDR3 reads CASSRTGFTDTQYF. The CDR3, as DNA: TGTGCCAGTAGTCGGACAGGGTTCACAGATACGCAGTATTTT.

The chain employs TRBV6-5 and TRBJ1-3; D gene uncertain. Germline CDR1 MNHEY, CDR2 SVGAGI. This CDR3 region has 16 residues. Trimming removed 2 bases from V and 0 bases from J, with 11 bases in between. The CDR3 DNA follows: TGTGCCAGCAGTTACGCAGGCGCACTCTCTGGAAACACCATATATTTT. Translated: CASSYAGALSGNTIYF.

V and J are TRBV4-2 and TRBJ2-2; maybe TRBD1 (5 bases). Trimming took 0 bases from V and 4 from J, leaving 12 bases between them. This CDR3 is 16 amino acids long. Germline V gene sequence: CDR1 LGHNA, CDR2 YNFKEQ. The CDR3 loop reads CASSQEVDSLTGELFF. In nucleotides, the CDR3 is TGTGCCAGCAGCCAAGAGGTCGACAGTCTCACCGGGGAGCTGTTTTTT.

This rearrangement joins TRBV5-1 to TRBJ1-1; 7 bases are shared with TRBD1. The CDR3 sequence is 13 residues long. V trimming: 6 bases; J trimming: 1 base; junction bases outside the gene matches: 3. Per the germline V gene, CDR1 is SGHRS and CDR2 is YFSETQ. CDR3 nucleotide sequence: TGCGCCAGCACGGGACAGCCGAACACTGAAGCTTTCTTT. It encodes CASTGQPNTEAFF.

V usage is TRBV7-9 and J usage is TRBJ1-1, with a possible D match to TRBD1 (5 bases). This CDR3 region has 12 residues. V was pared by 10 bases and J by 4 bases, with 13 bases between. Germline V gene lookup returns CDR1 SEHNR and CDR2 FQNEAQ (reference sequence). CDR3 sequence: CAIGRGSTEAFF. CDR3 DNA sequence: TGTGCCATAGGACGGGGGAGCACTGAAGCTTTCTTT.

The sample holds a few counts of this clone. J is TRBJ1-4 and V is TRBV12-5, with D perhaps matching TRBD1 (6 bases). The CDR3 has 13 amino acids. Germline V lookup: CDR1 LGHNT, CDR2 FRNRAP. The V end was cut by 9 bases, the J end by 8 bases, with 16 bases between. In DNA, the CDR3 is TGTGCTAGCTCCTGGGACACGCGGGAAAAACTGTTTTTT. This encodes CASSWDTREKLFF.

This chain connects TRBV7-8 to TRBJ2-3; TRBD1 agrees at 8 bases. With V trimmed by 5 bases and J by 4 bases, 5 bases remained unmatched. The germline V gene has CDR1 SGHVS and CDR2 FQNEAQ. The CDR3 has 14 amino acids. This chain's CDR3 is CASSPQGVADTQYF. CDR3 nucleotide sequence: TGTGCCAGCAGCCCACAGGGGGTGGCAGATACGCAGTATTTT.

The rearrangement joins TRBV14 to TRBJ2-7, with D perhaps matching TRBD2 (6 bases). The V gene lost 4 bases and the J gene lost 7 bases, with 17 bases spanning the gap. CDR1 and CDR2 (germline): SGHDN, FVKESK. The CDR3 has 14 amino acids. The CDR3 reads CASSPNPGGGEQYF. CDR3 sequence (DNA): TGTGCCAGCAGCCCCAATCCCGGGGGTGGGGAGCAGTACTTC.

The gene calls are TRBV27 and TRBJ1-2, with 9 bases lining up with TRBD1. V lost 5 bases and J lost 4; bases outside the gene matches: 8. This CDR3 spans 15 amino acids. CDR1 MNHEY and CDR2 SMNVEV come from the germline V gene (reference sequence). CDR3 nucleotide sequence: TGTGCCAGCAGTCCCAGTGGGACAGGGCGCTATGGCTACACCTTC. This codes for CASSPSGTGRYGYTF.